This T cell receptor beta chain was documented in a study of shared clonotypes between healthy human individuals. Findings and caveats of the study: Among donors, clonotype sharing was expected to be affected by sequencing depth. In having few donors, the study represented limited genetic and exposure-history diversity.

TCRdb's copy holds only in-frame clones and misses some; the assay was immunoSEQ multiplex PCR. In the table there are over a million clones, roughly 96% of which are singletons. The split of CD4+ cells yielded CD45RA+ naive and CD45RA-negative memory subsets. To note about this clone: Its antigen is unknown.

The sequencing input was naive CD4+ T cells sorted from blood. Sample subset: CD45RA+ positively selected. This sequence was found in a man aged 30-40 years in good health.

The CDR3 DNA sequence: TGTGCCAGCAGCGCCCCCGAGACTGAAGCTTTCTTT. Translated: CASSAPETEAFF. The chain has TRBV7-8 and TRBJ1-1; no reliable D call. With 5 bases removed from V and 5 bases from J, the gap between germline ends came to 9 bases. CDR1 SGHVS and CDR2 FQNEAQ come from the germline V gene. The CDR3 loop spans 12 amino acids.